This T cell receptor (beta chain) derives from a study of PD-1 blockade in classical Hodgkin lymphoma. General observations from the study: Newly diagnosed patients were reported to start with lower TCR diversity than healthy donors. Similar baseline diversity was found in complete responders and newly diagnosed patients. The causes of the repertoire differences, possibly disease activity or prior therapy, remain undefined. By C4D1, CD4+ diversity increased significantly, especially in complete responders.

In the case of this clone: Its specificity is not known.

This CDR3 has 12 residues. Germline V CDR1 and CDR2: MGHDK, SYGVNS. V was clipped by 3 bases and J by 7 bases, with 4 bases between them. Each patient experienced a relapse that followed autologous stem cell transplantation, and brentuximab vedotin exposure varied. Sequencing was performed with immunoSEQ multiplex PCR; in TCRdb, only in-frame clones are kept and a portion is missing. Here the sample spans about 10,000 clones, over 70% being singletons. The source was peripheral blood mononuclear cells (PBMCs), collected before the second cycle of nivolumab. The TCR originated in a human donor with classical Hodgkin lymphoma. J is TRBJ1-6 and V is TRBV25-1, with D uncertain. The CDR3 sequence is CASSDPNSPLHF. In DNA form, the CDR3 reads TGTGCCAGCAGTGACCCCAATTCACCCCTCCACTTT.